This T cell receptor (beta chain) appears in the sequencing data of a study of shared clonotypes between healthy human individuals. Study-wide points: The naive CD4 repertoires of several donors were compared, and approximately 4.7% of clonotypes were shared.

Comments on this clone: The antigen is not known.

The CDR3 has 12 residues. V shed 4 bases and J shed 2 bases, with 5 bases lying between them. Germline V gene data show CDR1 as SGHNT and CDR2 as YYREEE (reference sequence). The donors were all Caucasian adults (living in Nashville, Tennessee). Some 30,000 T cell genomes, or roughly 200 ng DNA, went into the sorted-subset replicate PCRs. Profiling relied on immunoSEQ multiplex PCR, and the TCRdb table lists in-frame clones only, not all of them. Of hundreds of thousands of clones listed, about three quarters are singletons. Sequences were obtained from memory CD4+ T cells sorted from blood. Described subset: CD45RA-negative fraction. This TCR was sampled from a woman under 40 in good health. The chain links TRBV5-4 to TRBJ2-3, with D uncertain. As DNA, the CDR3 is TGTGCCAGCAGCACCACCACAGATACGCAGTATTTT. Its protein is CASSTTTDTQYF.